This T cell receptor (beta chain) was documented in a study of spatial heterogeneity in lung cancer. As for the study in general: Alpha-chain sequences were detected in numbers that were consistently lower than beta-chain sequences.

Within the sample, this clonotype is medium-sized. The antigen is undetermined. Study-wide points: Tumoral mutation counts were tracked by counts of expanded intratumoral alpha and beta TCRs. Ubiquitous and regional expanded TCR counts mirrored ubiquitous and regional nonsynonymous mutation counts, respectively.

Time point of the sample: sample taken at primary tumor resection. Untreated early-stage non-small cell lung cancer patients, around 70 in total, were the donors. Whole RNA, isolated from tumor, nontumor lung or frozen PBMC, was sequenced without prior sorting. TCRdb redid the calling of the 5' RACE reads with MiXCR, one entry per CDR3 protein. The table shows around 2,000 distinct CDR3 sequences, with approximately 0.99% occurring only once. This sequence originates from a male donor with early-stage non-small cell lung cancer. The sample in question was lung tumor tissue, obtained at surgery.

The chain's CDR3 is CASTNKNMNTEAFF. DNA for the CDR3: TGTGCCAGCACCAACAAGAATATGAACACTGAAGCTTTCTTT. The gene calls are TRBV6-1 and TRBJ1-1; D gene unclear. V was shortened by 7 bases and J by 0 bases, with 12 bases between the two germline ends. Germline assignment: CDR1 MNHNS and CDR2 SASEGT. This CDR3 comprises 14 residues.